The 12 T cell receptor beta chains in this list originate from one sample, sequenced in a study of tumor and adjacent non-tumor tissue in lung cancer. RNA was extracted from bulk tissue without any cell sorting. The normal lung tissue was taken more than 3 cm from the tumor edge. A modified ARM-PCR protocol with three rounds of nested PCR amplified TCRbeta. TCRdb independently ran MiXCR on the multiplex PCR reads; one entry per CDR3 protein. The sample consists of over 35,000 distinct CDR3 sequences, 60% of them appearing once. The sample was distant non-tumor lung tissue. Receptor source: a man aged 45 to 65 with non-small cell lung cancer.

In the case of this clonotype: This may stem from a read error, because a much larger clone lies one nucleotide away. V and J are TRBV29-1 and TRBJ2-3, with D possibly matching TRBD1 (5 bases). Germline V CDR1 and CDR2: SQVTM, ANQGSEA. The CDR3 length is 12 residues. V lost 8 bases to trimming and J lost 1 base, with 10 bases between them. The CDR3 DNA sequence: TGCAGCATAGGGGTGGGCACAGATACGCAGTATTTT. This sequence encodes CSIGVGTDTQYF.

Concerning this clonotype: It may be a read error: a sequence one base away is much more abundant. J is TRBJ2-7 and V is TRBV6-5; possible D gene TRBD2, 6 bases. The germline V and J ends were trimmed by 3 bases and 5 bases, with 11 bases remaining between them. Germline lookup yields CDR1 MNHEY and CDR2 SVGAGI. This CDR3 spans 13 amino acids. The CDR3 DNA sequence: TGTGCCAGCAGTTATGACGGGGGACACGAGCAGTACTTC. Its protein is CASSYDGGHEQYF.

The chain joins TRBV20-1 to TRBJ2-3, with 10 bases matching TRBD2. This CDR3 is 17 amino acids long. Germline V gene sequence: CDR1 DFQATT, CDR2 SNEGSKA (reference sequence). With V trimmed by 4 bases and J by 0 bases, 10 bases remained unmatched. CDR3 sequence: CSAIIASGSGSTDTQYF. In nucleotides, the CDR3 is TGCAGTGCTATTATAGCTAGCGGGAGTGGTAGCACAGATACGCAGTATTTT.

Points on this clonotype: Compared with germline, one end of the junction differs, possibly owing to a read error. The rearrangement uses TRBV6-1 and TRBJ1-1, with D unclear. Germline lookup yields CDR1 MNHNS and CDR2 SASEGT. There are 14 residues in the CDR3. The CDR3 bases are TGTACCAGCAGTGAGGTCTCTAGGAACACTGAAGCTTTCTTT. This codes for CTSSEVSRNTEAFF.

The chain is built from TRBV20-1 and TRBJ2-1; either TRBD1 or TRBD2 may supply D (5 bases each). The ends were cut back, 7 bases at V and 9 bases at J, with 19 bases in the middle. Per the germline V gene, CDR1 is DFQATT and CDR2 is SNEGSKA (reference sequence). The CDR3 covers 13 residues. The CDR3 sequence is CSVTRPGATEQFF. In DNA, the CDR3 is TGCAGTGTCACTAGACCCGGGGCGACTGAGCAGTTCTTC.

The V and J genes are TRBV30 and TRBJ1-1; no clear D gene. Germline CDR1 reads GTSNPN; CDR2 reads SVGIG (reference sequence). V lost 3 bases and J 1 base, leaving 9 bases between the germline ends. The CDR3 totals 13 residues. For the CDR3, the DNA is TGTGCCTGGAGCTTATACCGGAACACTGAAGCTTTCTTT. Protein: CAWSLYRNTEAFF.

The table lists this clonotype with a few counts. The chain carries TRBV2 and TRBJ2-3; 7 nucleotides agree with TRBD1. Germline V gene lookup returns CDR1 SNHLY and CDR2 FYNNEI. With V trimmed by 5 bases and J by 3 bases, 11 bases remained unmatched. CDR3 size: 16 residues. As DNA, the CDR3 is TGTGCCAGCAGTCGCCCGGGACAGCTCAGTACAGATACGCAGTATTTT. Its protein is CASSRPGQLSTDTQYF.

About this clonotype itself: This could be a read error, since a much larger clone is one nucleotide away. V is TRBV7-9 and J is TRBJ2-7, with D possibly being TRBD2 (5 bases). This CDR3 region has 15 residues. The V and J ends lost 0 bases and 2 bases respectively, with 11 bases between them. Germline V CDR1 and CDR2: SEHNR, FQNEAQ (reference sequence). The CDR3 sequence is CASSLAFGNPYEQYF. In nucleotides, the CDR3 is TGTGCCAGCAGCTTAGCCTTCGGGAACCCCTACGAGCAGTACTTC.

This chain joins TRBV21-1 and TRBJ1-5; the table's D call, TRBD1, was not checked against the DNA. TRBV21-1 is flagged as a pseudogene. The CDR3 totals 13 residues. CDR3 DNA: TGTGCTACGGGCAGGGATAGCAATCAGCCCCAGCATTTT. This encodes CATGRDSNQPQHF.

The rearrangement links TRBV6-2 or TRBV6-3 to TRBJ2-3; D perhaps matches TRBD1 (5 bases). Germline CDR1 is MNHEY and CDR2 is SVGEGT. This CDR3 is 13 amino acids long. The ends were cut back, 9 bases at V and 11 bases at J, with 21 bases in the middle. The CDR3: CARSTQTVNMQYF. DNA of the CDR3: TGTGCCAGGAGTACCCAGACAGTAAATATGCAGTATTTT.

As for this clonotype: The junction shows a germline mismatch at one end, possibly a read error. The chain has TRBV25-1 and TRBJ1-4, with 9 bases identical to TRBD1. CDR1 and CDR2 from the germline V gene are MGHDK and SYGVNS. This CDR3 is 14 amino acids long. CDR3 residues: CARSGTGSDEKLFF. CDR3 DNA: TGTGCCAGAAGTGGGACAGGGTCGGATGAAAAACTGTTTTTT.

Comments on this clonotype: A much more abundant neighbour one base away suggests this may be a read error. This CDR3 is CSVEQQYEQYF. As DNA, the CDR3 is TGCAGCGTTGAACAACAATACGAGCAGTACTTC. The chain couples TRBV29-1 to TRBJ2-7; no definite D call. The germline CDR1 and CDR2 sequences are SQVTM and ANQGSEA. Trimming removed 2 bases at V and 4 bases at J, with 6 bases between. The CDR3 totals 11 residues.